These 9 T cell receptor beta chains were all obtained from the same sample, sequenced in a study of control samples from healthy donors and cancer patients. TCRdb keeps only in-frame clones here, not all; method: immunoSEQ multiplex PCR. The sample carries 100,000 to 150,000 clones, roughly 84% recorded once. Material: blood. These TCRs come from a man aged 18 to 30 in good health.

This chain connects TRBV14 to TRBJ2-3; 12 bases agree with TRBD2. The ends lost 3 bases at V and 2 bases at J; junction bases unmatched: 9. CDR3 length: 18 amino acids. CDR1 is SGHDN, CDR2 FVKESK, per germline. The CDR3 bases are TGTGCCAGCAGCCAGCAGACCTGGACTAGCGGGACCACAGATACGCAGTATTTT. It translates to CASSQQTWTSGTTDTQYF.

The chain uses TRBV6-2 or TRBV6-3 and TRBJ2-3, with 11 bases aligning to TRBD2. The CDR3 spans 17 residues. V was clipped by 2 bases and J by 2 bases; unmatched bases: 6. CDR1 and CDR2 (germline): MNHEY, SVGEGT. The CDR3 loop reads CASSYPGTSGYTDTQYF. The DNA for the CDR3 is TGTGCCAGCAGTTACCCCGGGACTAGCGGTTACACAGATACGCAGTATTTT.

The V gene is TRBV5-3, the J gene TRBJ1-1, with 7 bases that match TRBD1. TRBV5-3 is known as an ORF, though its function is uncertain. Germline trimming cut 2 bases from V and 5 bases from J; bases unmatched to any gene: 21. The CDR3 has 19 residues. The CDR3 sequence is CARSLIRGRGLLGWTEAFF. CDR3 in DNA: TGTGCCAGAAGCTTAATAAGGGGGCGCGGGTTACTTGGGTGGACTGAAGCTTTCTTT.

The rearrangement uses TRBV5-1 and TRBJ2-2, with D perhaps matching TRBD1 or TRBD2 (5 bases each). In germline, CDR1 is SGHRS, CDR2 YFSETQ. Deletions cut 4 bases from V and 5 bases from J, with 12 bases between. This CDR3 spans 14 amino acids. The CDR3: CASSAEGWTGELFF. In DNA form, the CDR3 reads TGCGCCAGCAGCGCCGAGGGGTGGACCGGGGAGCTGTTTTTT.

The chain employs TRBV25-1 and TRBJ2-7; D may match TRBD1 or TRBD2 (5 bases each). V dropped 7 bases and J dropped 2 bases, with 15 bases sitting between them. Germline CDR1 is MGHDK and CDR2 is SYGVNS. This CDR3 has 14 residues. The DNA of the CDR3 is TGTGCCAGCACCCGAGGGGAGTGGACCTACGAGCAGTACTTC. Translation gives CASTRGEWTYEQYF.

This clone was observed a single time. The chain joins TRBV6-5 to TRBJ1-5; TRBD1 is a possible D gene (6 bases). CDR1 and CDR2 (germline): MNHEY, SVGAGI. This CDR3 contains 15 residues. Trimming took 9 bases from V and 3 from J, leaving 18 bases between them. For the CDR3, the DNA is TGTGCCAGTTCGAGCGGGGGCGCGATCAATCAGCCCCAGCATTTT. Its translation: CASSSGGAINQPQHF.

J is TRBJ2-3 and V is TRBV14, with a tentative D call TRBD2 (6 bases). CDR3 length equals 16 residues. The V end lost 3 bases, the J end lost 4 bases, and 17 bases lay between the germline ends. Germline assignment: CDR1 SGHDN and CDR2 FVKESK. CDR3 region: CASSQFARDFADTQYF. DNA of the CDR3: TGTGCCAGCAGCCAGTTCGCGCGGGATTTCGCAGATACGCAGTATTTT.

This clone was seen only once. The CDR3 is CASSVDGLAGTQLAKNIQYF. Written as DNA, the CDR3 is TGTGCCAGCAGCGTAGATGGACTAGCGGGGACCCAACTAGCCAAAAACATTCAGTACTTC. This chain connects TRBV9 to TRBJ2-4, with TRBD2 identical over 12 bases. Germline V gene lookup returns CDR1 SGDLS and CDR2 YYNGEE. The CDR3 consists of 20 residues. The trim removed 0 bases at V and 0 bases at J, leaving 10 bases unmatched.

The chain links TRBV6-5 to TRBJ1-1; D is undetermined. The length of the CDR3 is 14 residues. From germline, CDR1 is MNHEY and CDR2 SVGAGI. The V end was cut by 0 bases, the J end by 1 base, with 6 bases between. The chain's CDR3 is CASSYSMGNTEAFF. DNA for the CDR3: TGTGCCAGCAGTTACTCGATGGGGAACACTGAAGCTTTCTTT.